Below, 22 T cell receptor beta chains from the same sample are listed, as sequenced in a study of cytomegalovirus exposure and HLA in healthy donors. In the PCR, 60 Vbeta and 13 Jbeta primers were used. TCRdb's copy holds only in-frame clones and misses some; the assay was immunoSEQ multiplex PCR. The data show about 130,000 clones, with 75% to 80% seen just once and 2% to 2.5% held by the top ten. Material: PBMCs. The receptors originated from a young man in good health and CMV-seronegative.

The chain is built from TRBV5-8 and TRBJ1-2; 7 positions match TRBD1. Looked up from germline, CDR1 is SGHTS and CDR2 is YDEGEE. J lost 7 bases, V lost 2 bases, and 5 bases had no gene match. CDR3 length equals 13 residues. The CDR3 region is CASSFDRAGGYTF. The CDR3 DNA reads TGTGCCAGCAGCTTTGACAGGGCTGGTGGCTACACCTTC.

Only a few counts were recorded for this clone. The chain combines TRBV2 with TRBJ2-7; 11 positions agree with TRBD2. V shed 7 bases and J 3 bases; nucleotides not matched to a gene: 2. Germline assignment: CDR1 SNHLY and CDR2 FYNNEI. CDR3 length: 13 amino acids. CDR3 in amino acids: CASMTSGIYEQYF. As DNA, the CDR3 is TGTGCCAGCATGACTAGCGGGATCTACGAGCAGTACTTC.

J is TRBJ2-2 and V is TRBV6-4; D perhaps matches TRBD2 (6 bases). Per germline, CDR1 MRHNA and CDR2 SNTAGT. The CDR3 sequence is 13 residues long. Trimming removed 4 bases from V and 5 bases from J, with 8 bases in between. CDR3 in DNA: TGTGCCAGCAGTGCGGGGGAAACCGGGGAGCTGTTTTTT. Residues: CASSAGETGELFF.

This rearrangement joins TRBV5-1 to TRBJ2-7; 7 bases line up with TRBD1. The germline gives CDR1 SGHRS, CDR2 YFSETQ. V trimming: 3 bases; J trimming: 1 base; junction bases outside the gene matches: 1. The CDR3 covers 13 residues. This chain's CDR3 is CASSWTGSYEQYF. In DNA, the CDR3 is TGCGCCAGCAGCTGGACAGGATCCTACGAGCAGTACTTC.

The chain employs TRBV21-1 and TRBJ2-2; the D call in the table, TRBD1, was not verified against the DNA. TRBV21-1 is listed as a pseudogene. The CDR3 has 15 residues. The CDR3 region has the DNA TGTGCCAGCAGCAAAGCGGCAGGCATGGCCGGGGAGCTGTTTTTT. This encodes CASSKAAGMAGELFF.

This chain connects TRBV11-1 to TRBJ1-1, with TRBD1 identical over 10 bases. V was clipped by 5 bases and J by 2 bases; unmatched bases: 11. This CDR3 is 17 amino acids long. Germline CDR1 reads SGHAT; CDR2 reads FQDESV (reference sequence). The CDR3: CASSPIWTGGANTEAFF. In nucleotides, the CDR3 is TGTGCCAGCAGCCCGATTTGGACAGGGGGGGCCAACACTGAAGCTTTCTTT. The whole variable domain, filled in from reference TRBV11-1 and TRBJ1-1, reads EAEVAQSPRYKITEKSQAVAFWCDPISGHATLYWYRQILGQGPELLVQFQDESVVDDSQLPKDRFSAERLKGVDSTLKIQPAELGDSAMYLCASSPIWTGGANTEAFFGQGTRLTVV.

The chain combines TRBV27 with TRBJ2-3; 13 nucleotides match TRBD2. V lost 4 bases, J lost 2 bases, and 12 bases stayed unmatched. The CDR3 consists of 19 residues. Germline loops: CDR1 MNHEY, CDR2 SMNVEV (reference sequence). The CDR3 region is CASSSYLGTSGTDTDTQYF. The CDR3 region has the DNA TGTGCCAGCAGTTCATACCTCGGGACTAGCGGGACTGACACAGATACGCAGTATTTT.

This clone showed up just a few times. The CDR3 DNA sequence: TGTGCCAGCAGCTTAGCGCAGGCGCTCCCGTATAGCAATCAGCCCCAGCATTTT. Protein: CASSLAQALPYSNQPQHF. The V call is TRBV7-8, the J call TRBJ1-5; no reliable D call. Germline V lookup: CDR1 SGHVS, CDR2 FQNEAQ. This CDR3 contains 18 residues. V was pared by 0 bases and J by 0 bases, with 15 bases between.

The chain recombines TRBV18 with TRBJ2-7; maybe TRBD1 (6 bases). The CDR3 consists of 12 residues. V dropped 4 bases and J dropped 6 bases, with 10 bases sitting between them. The germline V gene has CDR1 KGHSH and CDR2 LQKENI. CDR3 sequence reads: CASSRQVSEQYF. The CDR3, as DNA: TGTGCCAGCTCACGACAGGTTTCCGAGCAGTACTTC.

V and J are TRBV6-5 and TRBJ2-7; 7 nucleotides agree with TRBD2. With V trimmed by 0 bases and J by 3 bases, 5 bases remained unmatched. The CDR3 sequence is 15 residues long. Germline values: CDR1 MNHEY, CDR2 SVGAGI. The CDR3: CASSYSGREVYEQYF. The CDR3 nucleotides are TGTGCCAGCAGTTACTCGGGACGGGAGGTCTACGAGCAGTACTTC.

V and J are TRBV27 and TRBJ2-7; TRBD2 matches 14 bases. The CDR3 spans 18 residues. Trimming took 8 bases from V and 7 from J; bases not matched to a gene: 19. CDR1 MNHEY and CDR2 SMNVEV come from the germline V gene (reference sequence). CDR3 nucleotides: TGTGCCAGCGCTCAAGTGCCGGGACTAGCGGGAGTATCGGGAGAGCAGTACTTC. It translates to CASAQVPGLAGVSGEQYF.

The sample holds a few counts of this clone. The chain combines TRBV19 with TRBJ1-5; TRBD1 is a possible D gene (6 bases). This CDR3 spans 15 amino acids. V was pared by 2 bases and J by 4 bases, with 12 bases between. Germline assignment: CDR1 LNHDA and CDR2 SQIVND (reference sequence). The CDR3 spells CASSISGARNQPQHF. The CDR3 DNA reads as TGTGCCAGTAGTATATCAGGGGCGCGAAATCAGCCCCAGCATTTT. The full variable domain, its missing parts supplied by reference TRBV19 and TRBJ1-5, is DGGITQSPKYLFRKEGQNVTLSCEQNLNHDAMYWYRQDPGQGLRLIYYSQIVNDFQKGDIAEGYSVSREKKESFPLTVTSAQKNPTAFYLCASSISGARNQPQHFGDGTRLSIL.

Of note for this clone: Within the sample, other DNA sequences also encode this same CDR3. This chain links TRBV27 with TRBJ2-7; TRBD1 agrees at 9 bases. Germline V gene data show CDR1 as MNHEY and CDR2 as SMNVEV (reference sequence). The CDR3 totals 15 residues. Trimming cost V 6 bases and J 3 bases; bases outside gene matches: 9. This CDR3 is CASSQGQGLFYEQYF. CDR3 bases: TGTGCCAGCAGCCAGGGACAGGGCCTGTTCTACGAGCAGTACTTC.

The chain couples TRBV6-5 to TRBJ1-2; weak D call: TRBD1 (6 bases). The CDR3 is made up of 14 amino acids. Germline V CDR1 and CDR2: MNHEY, SVGAGI. Trimming shortened V by 5 bases and J by 6 bases, and 16 bases separated the two germline ends. The CDR3 sequence: CASSTSQGLNGYTF. The DNA for the CDR3 is TGTGCCAGCAGTACCTCACAGGGCCTCAATGGCTACACCTTC.

The chain uses TRBV10-3 and TRBJ2-7, with TRBD2 identical over 12 bases. V gave up 6 bases and J gave up 1 base; unmatched junction bases: 4. The CDR3 extends over 15 amino acids. Germline CDR1 reads ENHRY; CDR2 reads SYGVKD. The CDR3 here is CAIRSSGRESYEQYF. The CDR3 nucleotides are TGTGCCATCAGATCTAGCGGGAGGGAGTCCTACGAGCAGTACTTC.

V is TRBV5-8 and J is TRBJ2-5; D is possibly TRBD1 (5 bases). In germline, CDR1 is SGHTS, CDR2 YDEGEE. CDR3 length: 15 residues. Trimming removed 0 bases from V and 0 bases from J, with 9 bases in between. The CDR3 is CASSLDRRYQETQYF. DNA for the CDR3: TGTGCCAGCAGCTTGGACAGGCGGTACCAAGAGACCCAGTACTTC.

The genes are TRBV28 and TRBJ1-4, with 7 bases matching TRBD1. Trimming cost V 4 bases and J 8 bases; bases outside gene matches: 7. Germline values: CDR1 MDHEN, CDR2 SYDVKM. This CDR3 region has 14 residues. Here the CDR3 DNA reads TGTGCCAGCAGTTCACAGGGGACCTTCGAAAAACTGTTTTTT. Translated, it gives CASSSQGTFEKLFF.

The V gene is TRBV11-2, the J gene TRBJ2-7; a weak D match, TRBD2 (6 bases). V lost 5 bases and J 9 bases, leaving 14 bases between the germline ends. CDR3 length: 12 amino acids. CDR1 is SGHAT, CDR2 FQNNGV, per germline. CDR3 in amino acids: CASSPTWRGQYF. DNA of the CDR3: TGTGCCAGCAGCCCGACATGGAGGGGGCAGTACTTC. Full variable domain (rest looked up from reference TRBV11-2 and TRBJ2-7): EAGVAQSPRYKIIEKRQSVAFWCNPISGHATLYWYQQILGQGPKLLIQFQNNGVVDDSQLPKDRFSAERLKGVDSTLKIQPAKLEDSAVYLCASSPTWRGQYFGPGTRLTVT.

This chain connects TRBV30 to TRBJ1-6; 7 positions agree with TRBD1. Germline CDR1 and CDR2: GTSNPN and SVGIG (reference sequence). The CDR3 contains 15 residues. V shed 4 bases, J shed 8 bases, and the junction held 11 bases outside the gene matches. The CDR3 coding sequence is TGTGCCTGGAAAATCGGACAGGAGATCTATTCACCCCTCCACTTT. Its translation is CAWKIGQEIYSPLHF.

V and J are TRBV28 and TRBJ1-5; no clear D. Trimming took 4 bases from V and 0 from J, leaving 13 bases between them. This CDR3 contains 16 residues. Looked up from germline, CDR1 is MDHEN and CDR2 is SYDVKM. The CDR3 bases are TGTGCCAGCAGTTATTCCGTTACATATAGCAATCAGCCCCAGCATTTT. Amino acids: CASSYSVTYSNQPQHF.

The rearrangement uses TRBV5-4 and TRBJ1-4; D not resolved. CDR3 size: 14 residues. Per the germline V gene, CDR1 is SGHNT and CDR2 is YYREEE (reference sequence). Between the trimmed V and J ends, which lost 1 base and 0 bases, there was a span of 4 bases. DNA for the CDR3: TGTGCCAGCAGCTTGTCTGCAACTAATGAAAAACTGTTTTTT. It yields the protein CASSLSATNEKLFF.

The rearrangement links TRBV5-4 to TRBJ2-3; 11 nucleotides match TRBD1. Germline values: CDR1 SGHNT, CDR2 YYREEE (reference sequence). This CDR3 is 16 amino acids long. The V gene end was trimmed by 4 bases and the J gene end by 3 bases; junction bases not matched to a gene: 7. The CDR3 DNA is TGTGCCAGCAGCCCGCTCGGGACAGGGGGGACAGATACGCAGTATTTT. Protein product: CASSPLGTGGTDTQYF.